The 12 T cell receptor beta chains below come from one sample, sequenced in a study of graft-versus-host responses after intestinal transplantation. Libraries were prepared by immunoSEQ multiplex PCR; TCRdb keeps only in-frame clonotypes and omits some of them. The sample includes about 130,000 clones, roughly 91% of them seen just once. For these receptors, no antigen is known. Sequenced material: unstimulated CD4+ T cells sorted from spleen or lymph node cells, taken before intestinal transplant. The receptors originated from a human donor who received an intestinal transplant.

V usage is TRBV19 and J usage is TRBJ1-5; the D is unclear. Germline values: CDR1 LNHDA, CDR2 SQIVND (reference sequence). The CDR3 consists of 13 residues. The ends were cut back, 5 bases at V and 4 bases at J, with 9 bases in the middle. The CDR3 spells CASSLRENQPQHF. CDR3 nucleotide sequence: TGTGCCAGTAGTTTGAGGGAGAATCAGCCCCAGCATTTT.

The chain links TRBV12-5 to TRBJ2-4; D tentatively reads TRBD1 or TRBD2 (5 bases each). CDR3 length: 13 residues. Germline V lookup: CDR1 LGHNT, CDR2 FRNRAP. V was pared by 1 base and J by 6 bases, with 7 bases between. CDR3 in DNA: TGTGCTAGTGGTTTGGCCGGGACAAACATTCAGTACTTC. It codes for CASGLAGTNIQYF.

The chain is built from TRBV14 and TRBJ1-2; D is possibly TRBD1 (6 bases). The V end was cut by 3 bases, the J end by 6 bases, with 14 bases between. Per germline, CDR1 SGHDN and CDR2 FVKESK. The CDR3 extends over 14 amino acids. CDR3 sequence: CASSHLGTYDGYTF. DNA of the CDR3: TGTGCCAGCAGCCATCTCGGGACATATGATGGCTACACCTTC.

The V gene is TRBV2, the J gene TRBJ2-5; D is unclear. Looked up from germline, CDR1 is SNHLY and CDR2 is FYNNEI. Trimming removed 1 base from V and 8 bases from J, with 5 bases in between. The CDR3 has 11 amino acids. This CDR3 is CASSEVSTQYF. The CDR3 DNA sequence: TGTGCCAGCAGTGAAGTATCAACCCAGTACTTC.

The chain is built from TRBV6-5 and TRBJ2-7; 8 nucleotides line up with TRBD2. V lost 5 bases, J lost 7 bases, and 13 bases stayed unmatched. The CDR3 sequence is 15 residues long. The germline CDR1 and CDR2 sequences are MNHEY and SVGAGI. The CDR3 here is CASSKQRESGWEQYF. The CDR3 DNA is TGTGCCAGCAGTAAGCAGCGGGAGTCAGGATGGGAGCAGTACTTC.

The chain has TRBV29-1 and TRBJ1-2; D is undetermined. The V end lost 0 bases, the J end lost 0 bases, and 5 bases lay between the germline ends. This CDR3 region has 13 residues. Germline V gene sequence: CDR1 SQVTM, CDR2 ANQGSEA. The DNA of the CDR3 is TGCAGCGTTGAAGAAACAACTAACTATGGCTACACCTTC. This translates into CSVEETTNYGYTF. The full variable domain, rest sourced from reference TRBV29-1 and TRBJ1-2, is SAVISQKPSRDICQRGTSLTIQCQVDSQVTMMFWYRQQPGQSLTLIATANQGSEATYESGFVIDKFPISRPNLTFSTLTVSNMSPEDSSIYLCSVEETTNYGYTFGSGTRLTVV.

J is TRBJ1-3 and V is TRBV4-1; no clear D gene. V gave up 0 bases and J gave up 0 bases, with 15 bases separating them. CDR1 and CDR2 (germline): MGHRA, YSYEKL. This CDR3 comprises 18 residues. CDR3 protein: CASSQDMSLVISGNTIYF. The CDR3 nucleotides are TGCGCCAGCAGCCAAGACATGAGCCTGGTTATCTCTGGAAACACCATATATTTT.

The rearrangement joins TRBV5-4 to TRBJ2-1, with 7 bases aligning to TRBD2. Germline loops: CDR1 SGHNT, CDR2 YYREEE (reference sequence). The length of the CDR3 is 18 residues. The V gene end was trimmed by 0 bases and the J gene end by 0 bases; junction bases not matched to a gene: 9. The CDR3 protein is CASSLVAVGGSSYNEQFF. As DNA, the CDR3 is TGTGCCAGCAGCTTGGTAGCAGTAGGCGGGAGCTCCTACAATGAGCAGTTCTTC.

This clone is a singleton in its sample. The chain joins TRBV5-1 to TRBJ2-3; D is unclear. Germline V gene sequence: CDR1 SGHRS, CDR2 YFSETQ. The CDR3 totals 13 residues. V was pared by 0 bases and J by 1 base, with 3 bases between. CDR3 sequence reads: CASSLGGTDTQYF. CDR3 nucleotide sequence: TGCGCCAGCAGCTTGGGGGGCACAGATACGCAGTATTTT.

The V and J genes are TRBV15 and TRBJ2-7; 11 bases are shared with TRBD1. The germline CDR1 and CDR2 sequences are LNHNV and YYDKDF (reference sequence). The junction had 5 bases not matched to a gene; V was cut back by 2 bases and J by 5 bases. CDR3 length equals 15 residues. As DNA, the CDR3 is TGTGCCACCAGCAGAATCCGGACAGGGGGCGACGAGCAGTACTTC. Translation: CATSRIRTGGDEQYF.

The rearrangement uses TRBV28 and TRBJ2-3, with a possible D match to TRBD1 (6 bases). The CDR3 spans 20 residues. Germline V CDR1 and CDR2: MDHEN, SYDVKM. V was shortened by 5 bases and J by 2 bases, with 29 bases between the two germline ends. The CDR3 loop reads CASSQIMGQTFRLATDTQYF. For the CDR3, the DNA is TGTGCCAGCAGTCAGATTATGGGACAAACGTTCCGATTAGCCACAGATACGCAGTATTTT.

The J gene is TRBJ1-1, the V gene TRBV6-6, with D hard to call. The V gene's germline CDR1 is MNHNY and CDR2 SVGAGI (reference sequence). The V gene lost 2 bases and the J gene lost 1 base, with 11 bases spanning the gap. This CDR3 region has 15 residues. CDR3 nucleotide sequence: TGTGCCAGCAGTTACAGGGAAAAGGGGAACACTGAAGCTTTCTTT. The encoded protein is CASSYREKGNTEAFF.